This T cell receptor beta chain was recovered during a study of CD8 T cells in ankylosing spondylitis. Study observations and caveats: Disease-linked clones reportedly concentrated significantly in matched ankylosing spondylitis synovial fluid. The disease-linked clones had a CD8+ phenotype and low blood frequencies. What appeared characteristic of ankylosing spondylitis blood was a TCR beta motif of fewer than ten highly homologous variants.

TCRdb re-called the 5' RACE reads with MiXCR, one entry per CDR3 protein. Of 150,000 to 200,000 distinct CDR3 sequences in the sample, around a third were seen once. Per germline, CDR1 SQVTM and CDR2 ANQGSEA. The CDR3 is 12 residues long. Trimming took 7 bases from V and 5 from J; bases not matched to a gene: 0. This clonotype was observed a few times. Its antigen is undetermined. Sequencing was done on a sample of synovial fluid, either unsorted or a sorted T cell fraction (not recorded which). The TCR sequence derives from a male donor with ankylosing spondylitis. The chain couples TRBV29-1 to TRBJ2-1; TRBD2 aligns across 12 bases. The CDR3 DNA reads as TGCAGCGGGACTAGCGGGAACAATGAGCAGTTCTTC. This sequence encodes CSGTSGNNEQFF.